Described below is a single T cell receptor beta chain sequence and its context. Its target is unknown. None of the participants with HIV were treated outside the United States. The sample belongs to a study of long-term antiretroviral therapy in people with HIV. Whole-study results and caveats: Repertoires looked antigen-experienced, with only a slight naive shift after ART. Diversity rose after ART but stayed below transplant donor controls. Investigators report no available data on ART adherence, viral resistance or therapy changes.

It was version v3.0 of the immunoSEQ assay that was run at survey level. Measured with immunoSEQ multiplex PCR; TCRdb has only the in-frame clones, and not every one. The table includes some 8,900 clones, roughly 70% detected once. The TCR was taken from a man aged 35 to 55 with HIV. This specimen consisted of unsorted PBMCs, obtained 1.8 years before starting antiretroviral therapy.

The CDR3 DNA sequence: TGCGCCAGCAGCTTACTGATGGGGTGGGACTATGGCTACACCTTC. This encodes CASSLLMGWDYGYTF. This rearrangement joins TRBV5-1 to TRBJ1-2; D remains ambiguous. CDR3 length: 15 residues. The V end lost 2 bases, the J end lost 3 bases, and 14 bases lay between the germline ends. Germline CDR1 reads SGHRS; CDR2 reads YFSETQ.